A single sample gave rise to the 2 T cell receptor beta chains below, sequenced in a study of cytomegalovirus exposure and HLA in healthy donors. PCR used 60 Vbeta primers and 13 Jbeta primers. Libraries were prepared by immunoSEQ multiplex PCR; TCRdb keeps only in-frame clonotypes and omits some of them. This sample has 70,000 to 95,000 clones, with 62% found just once. Sequences were obtained from PBMCs. All receptors derive from a woman under 40 in good health and CMV-seropositive.

CDR3 DNA: TGTGCCAGCAGCTTTGGGGGGAGCTCTGGCTACACCTTC. Its translation is CASSFGGSSGYTF. The chain couples TRBV7-2 to TRBJ1-2, with D possibly matching TRBD1 (5 bases). The CDR3 spans 13 residues. V was trimmed by 3 bases and J by 7 bases, leaving 12 bases between them. Germline V gene sequence: CDR1 SGHTA, CDR2 FQGNSA.

The chain couples TRBV11-3 to TRBJ2-1, with D perhaps TRBD1 (6 bases). CDR1 is SGHNT and CDR2 is YENEEA in the germline V gene. The CDR3 consists of 15 residues. The germline V and J ends were trimmed by 4 bases and 4 bases, with 14 bases remaining between them. In nucleotides, the CDR3 is TGTGCCAGCAGCTGGCAGGGGAAGGGGTACAATGAGCAGTTCTTC. It encodes CASSWQGKGYNEQFF.